This TCR beta chain was sequenced in a study of CD8 T cells in Susac syndrome. When the RNA was reverse transcribed, random hexamers were used with an input of roughly 0.45 to 1 ug. One entry per CDR3 protein, called by TCRdb with MiXCR from the immunoSEQ multiplex PCR reads. The data show about 120,000 distinct CDR3 sequences, with roughly 94% seen just once and 0.095% to 0.1% held by the top ten. Whole-study findings and limits: The authors acknowledged that the study's TCR sequencing and HLA analysis involved relatively few individuals.

A word on this clonotype: Its antigen is not known.

The origin of this receptor is a human donor in good health. Material for sequencing was CD4+ T cells from PBMCs.

The DNA for the CDR3 is TGTGCCAGCAGACCTACCCGGGACAGGGTGGATACGCAGTATTTT. Amino acids: CASRPTRDRVDTQYF. This rearrangement joins TRBV28 to TRBJ2-3; TRBD1 aligns across 9 bases. V lost 6 bases to trimming and J lost 6 bases; unmatched junction nucleotides: 10. The germline gives CDR1 MDHEN, CDR2 SYDVKM. The CDR3 runs 15 residues.